These T cell receptor beta chains were read from a single sample in a study of T cells in Graves' hyperthyroidism and ophthalmopathy. One entry per CDR3 protein results from TCRdb running MiXCR on the multiplex PCR reads. The sample holds under 550,000 distinct CDR3 sequences, nearly 20% seen once. Sequencing was done on a sample of blood. The receptors here all came from a man aged 35-49 years with Graves' ophthalmopathy. Both conserved end residues are part of each CDR3. D genes are given only for firm matches. The size entry is marked missing in some rows and otherwise reads once, few, many or a size class.

v_call	d_call	j_call	clone_size	cdr3_aa	cdr3_nt
TRBV7-2	.	TRBJ2-5	many	CASSFRDNQETQYF	TGTGCCAGCAGCTTCAGGGACAACCAAGAGACCCAGTACTTC
TRBV7-2	TRBD2	TRBJ2-1	many	CASSALAGGPDEQFF	TGTGCCAGCAGCGCACTAGCGGGAGGGCCCGATGAGCAGTTCTTC
TRBV28	.	TRBJ1-1	many	CASTPTGWGGSVEAEAFF	TGTGCCAGCACCCCCACCGGGTGGGGAGGGTCTGTGGAGGCAGAAGCTTTCTTT
TRBV18	TRBD1	TRBJ1-1	.	CASSPKDRLDTEAFF	TGTGCCAGCTCACCGAAGGACAGGTTGGACACTGAAGCTTTCTTT
TRBV20-1	TRBD1	TRBJ1-1	.	CSASGQGAYGAFF	TGCAGTGCTAGTGGGCAGGGGGCTTACGGAGCTTTCTTT
TRBV7-9	TRBD1	TRBJ2-5	.	CASSLGQGLGETQYF	TGTGCCAGCAGCTTAGGACAGGGGCTTGGGGAGACCCAGTACTTC
TRBV20-1	.	TRBJ1-5	.	CSARDYRMPDQPQHF	TGCAGTGCTAGAGACTACAGGATGCCTGATCAGCCCCAGCATTTT
TRBV5-1	.	TRBJ1-3	.	CASSSSVFSGNTIYF	TGCGCCAGCAGCTCCTCAGTGTTCTCTGGAAACACCATATATTTT
TRBV5-6	.	TRBJ1-1	few	CASSLAVLRTEAFF	TGTGCCAGCAGCTTGGCCGTATTAAGGACTGAAGCTTTCTTT
TRBV5-6	.	TRBJ2-7	few	CASSLGGRATYEQYF	TGTGCCAGCAGCTTGGGAGGCAGGGCTACCTACGAGCAGTACTTC
TRBV6-5	.	TRBJ2-3	.	CASSYIRGGSADTQYF	TGTGCCAGCAGTTACATTAGAGGGGGGAGCGCAGATACGCAGTATTTT
TRBV9	TRBD2	TRBJ2-7	many	CASSVSGSHSYEQYF	TGTGCCAGCAGCGTGAGCGGGAGTCACTCCTACGAGCAGTACTTC
TRBV5-1	.	TRBJ1-1	many	CASSLRTSMNTEAFF	TGCGCCAGCAGCCTTCGGACATCCATGAACACTGAAGCTTTCTTT
TRBV13	.	TRBJ2-1	.	CASSVTLSYNEQFF	TGTGCCAGCAGCGTGACCCTTTCCTACAATGAGCAGTTCTTC
TRBV15	TRBD2	TRBJ2-7	.	CATSASGRYEQYF	TGTGCCACCAGTGCCAGCGGGAGGTACGAGCAGTACTTC
TRBV12-3/TRBV12-4	TRBD2	TRBJ2-1	.	CASSFDETSGTNEQFF	TGTGCCAGCAGTTTCGATGAGACTAGCGGAACCAATGAGCAGTTCTTC
TRBV28	TRBD2	TRBJ2-7	many	CASSLRRELHEQYF	TGTGCCAGCAGTTTAAGGCGGGAGTTACACGAGCAGTACTTC
TRBV6-1	.	TRBJ2-2	.	CASSYFQGTGELFF	TGTGCCAGCAGTTATTTTCAGGGGACCGGGGAGCTGTTTTTT
TRBV20-1	.	TRBJ2-1	many	CSVPSLLGVPNEQFF	TGCAGTGTCCCCTCGCTACTAGGAGTTCCGAATGAGCAGTTCTTC
TRBV12-3/TRBV12-4	.	TRBJ2-4	many	CASSLAQAKNIQYF	TGTGCCAGCAGTCTTGCCCAGGCCAAAAACATTCAGTACTTC
TRBV7-3	TRBD2	TRBJ2-2	.	CASSLDSGRAAGELFF	TGTGCCAGCAGCTTAGATAGCGGGAGGGCCGCCGGGGAGCTGTTTTTT
TRBV12-3/TRBV12-4	TRBD2	TRBJ2-3	.	CASSSERDRADTQYF	TGTGCCAGCAGTTCCGAGCGGGATCGGGCAGATACGCAGTATTTT
TRBV29-1	.	TRBJ1-2	few	CSALWAKRGDYTF	TGCAGCGCCCTGTGGGCAAAACGAGGGGACTACACCTTC
TRBV4-1	.	TRBJ1-4	.	CASSQVRRRGEKLFF	TGCGCCAGCAGCCAAGTACGACGGAGGGGTGAAAAACTGTTTTTT
TRBV6-1	.	TRBJ1-1	many	CASSVQQARGAFF	TGTGCCAGCAGTGTGCAACAGGCGAGAGGGGCTTTCTTT
TRBV3-1	TRBD2	TRBJ2-7	.	CASSQRRLAGLYEQYF	TGTGCCAGCAGCCAAAGGCGACTAGCGGGCCTCTACGAGCAGTACTTC
TRBV5-1	.	TRBJ1-6	.	CASSLTWAGDSPLHF	TGCGCCAGCAGCTTGACTTGGGCAGGGGATTCACCCCTCCACTTT
TRBV20-1	.	TRBJ2-5	.	CSADDRKGGETQYF	TGCAGTGCTGACGACCGAAAGGGCGGAGAGACCCAGTACTTC
TRBV9	.	TRBJ2-2	few	CASSVGGKNTGELFF	TGTGCCAGCAGCGTAGGAGGGAAAAACACCGGGGAGCTGTTTTTT
TRBV20-1	.	TRBJ1-3	.	CSAASGNTIYF	TGCAGTGCGGCCTCTGGAAACACCATATATTTT
TRBV5-4	TRBD2	TRBJ2-3	.	CASSLDPGGGTTDTQYF	TGTGCCAGCAGCTTGGATCCTGGGGGGGGTACCACAGATACGCAGTATTTT
TRBV6-1	TRBD1	TRBJ1-1	many	CASSPAKGANTEAFF	TGTGCCAGCAGCCCCGCCAAGGGGGCGAACACTGAAGCTTTCTTT
TRBV20-1	TRBD1	TRBJ1-2	.	CSAREEQGRGTYTYGYTF	TGCAGTGCTAGAGAAGAACAGGGGCGCGGGACTTACACTTATGGCTACACCTTC
TRBV10-3	.	TRBJ2-5	.	CASRGTPAQETQYF	TGTGCCAGCCGGGGCACCCCAGCCCAAGAGACCCAGTACTTC
TRBV10-3	TRBD2	TRBJ2-5	many	CAISGTSGRHQETQYF	TGTGCCATCAGCGGGACTAGCGGGAGGCACCAAGAGACCCAGTACTTC
TRBV24-1	TRBD1	TRBJ2-3	many	CATSPGTGGTDTQYF	TGTGCCACCAGTCCCGGGACAGGGGGCACCGATACGCAGTATTTT
TRBV9	.	TRBJ2-2	.	CASSVGQGRGELFF	TGTGCCAGCAGCGTCGGGCAGGGGAGAGGGGAGCTGTTTTTT
TRBV5-1	TRBD2	TRBJ2-1	.	CASSSNWGSGKYNEQFF	TGCGCCAGCAGTTCCAATTGGGGTAGCGGGAAATATAATGAGCAGTTCTTC
TRBV6-2/TRBV6-3	TRBD1	TRBJ1-2	.	CASSIGTGRNGYTF	TGTGCCAGCAGTATCGGGACAGGGAGAAATGGCTACACCTTC
TRBV12-5	TRBD2	TRBJ2-5	many	CASGSGGETQYF	TGTGCTAGTGGTTCCGGGGGGGAGACCCAGTACTTC
TRBV3-1	.	TRBJ2-5	.	CASSQDGGTRTQYF	TGTGCCAGCAGCCAAGACGGCGGGACTCGTACCCAGTACTTC
TRBV11-2	TRBD2	TRBJ2-1	.	CASGYPPTGTSGRAPGYNEQFF	TGTGCCAGCGGATACCCCCCTACCGGGACTAGCGGGAGGGCCCCCGGGTACAATGAGCAGTTCTTC
TRBV4-1	.	TRBJ2-2	.	CASSPTRSGELFF	TGCGCCAGCAGCCCCACTCGCTCCGGGGAGCTGTTTTTT